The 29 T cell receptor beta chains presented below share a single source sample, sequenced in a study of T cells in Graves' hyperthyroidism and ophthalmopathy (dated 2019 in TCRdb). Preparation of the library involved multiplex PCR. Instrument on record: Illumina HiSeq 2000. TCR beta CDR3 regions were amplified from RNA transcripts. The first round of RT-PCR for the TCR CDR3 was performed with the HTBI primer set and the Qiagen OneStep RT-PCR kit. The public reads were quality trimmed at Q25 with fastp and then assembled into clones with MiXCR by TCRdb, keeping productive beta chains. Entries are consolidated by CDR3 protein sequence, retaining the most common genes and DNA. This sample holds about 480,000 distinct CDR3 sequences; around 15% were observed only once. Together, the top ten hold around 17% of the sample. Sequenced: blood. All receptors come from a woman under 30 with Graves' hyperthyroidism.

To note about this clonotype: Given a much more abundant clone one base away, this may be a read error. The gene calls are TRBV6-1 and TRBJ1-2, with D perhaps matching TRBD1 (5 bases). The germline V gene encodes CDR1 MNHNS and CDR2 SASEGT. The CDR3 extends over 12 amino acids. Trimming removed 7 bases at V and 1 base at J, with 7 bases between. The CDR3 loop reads CASMGDNYGYTF. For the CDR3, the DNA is TGTGCCAGCATGGGGGATAACTATGGCTACACCTTC.

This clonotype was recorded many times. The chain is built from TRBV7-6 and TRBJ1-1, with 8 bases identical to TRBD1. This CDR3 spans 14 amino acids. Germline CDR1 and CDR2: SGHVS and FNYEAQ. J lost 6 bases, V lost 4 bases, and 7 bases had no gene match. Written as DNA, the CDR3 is TGTGCCAGCAGCTATTCAGGGGGCGGGGCTGAAGCTTTCTTT. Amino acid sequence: CASSYSGGGAEAFF.

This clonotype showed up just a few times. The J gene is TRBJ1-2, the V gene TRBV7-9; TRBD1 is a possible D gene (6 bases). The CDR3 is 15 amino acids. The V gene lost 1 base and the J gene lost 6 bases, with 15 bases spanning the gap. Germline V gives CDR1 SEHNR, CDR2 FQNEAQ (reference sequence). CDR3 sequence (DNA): TGTGCCAGCAGCTTAGGACCGGCAGGGGAGGATGGCTACACCTTC. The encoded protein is CASSLGPAGEDGYTF. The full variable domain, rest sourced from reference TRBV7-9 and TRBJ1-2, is DTGVSQNPRHKITKRGQNVTFRCDPISEHNRLYWYRQTLGQGPEFLTYFQNEAQLEKSRLLSDRFSAERPKGSFSTLEIQRTEQGDSAMYLCASSLGPAGEDGYTFGSGTRLTVV.

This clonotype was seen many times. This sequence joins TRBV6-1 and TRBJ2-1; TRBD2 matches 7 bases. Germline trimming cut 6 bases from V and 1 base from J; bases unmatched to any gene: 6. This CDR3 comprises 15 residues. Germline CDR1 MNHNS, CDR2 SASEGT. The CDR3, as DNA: TGTGCCAGCAGCCCAAGCGGGGCATCCTACAATGAGCAGTTCTTC. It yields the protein CASSPSGASYNEQFF.

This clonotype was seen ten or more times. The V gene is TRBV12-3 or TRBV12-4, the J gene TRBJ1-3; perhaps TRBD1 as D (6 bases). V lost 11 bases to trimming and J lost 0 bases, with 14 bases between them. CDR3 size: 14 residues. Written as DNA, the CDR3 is TGTGCCGGAAAGCGACAGGTCTCTGGAAACACCATATATTTT. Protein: CAGKRQVSGNTIYF.

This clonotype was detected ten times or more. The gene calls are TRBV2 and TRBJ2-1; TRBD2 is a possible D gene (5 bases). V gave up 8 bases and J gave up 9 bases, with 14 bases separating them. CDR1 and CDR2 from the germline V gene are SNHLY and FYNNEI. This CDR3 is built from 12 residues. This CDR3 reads CASLGILLEQFF. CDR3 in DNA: TGTGCCAGCCTCGGGATTTTACTTGAGCAGTTCTTC.

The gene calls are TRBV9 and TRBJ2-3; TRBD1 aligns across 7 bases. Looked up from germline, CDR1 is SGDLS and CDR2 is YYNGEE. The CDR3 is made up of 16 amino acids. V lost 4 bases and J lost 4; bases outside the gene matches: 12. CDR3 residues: CASSPRTGSYPDTQYF. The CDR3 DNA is TGTGCCAGCAGCCCGAGGACAGGCTCTTATCCAGATACGCAGTATTTT. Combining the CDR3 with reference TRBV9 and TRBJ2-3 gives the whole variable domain DSGVTQTPKHLITATGQRVTLRCSPRSGDLSVYWYQQSLDQGLQFLIQYYNGEERAKGNILERFSAQQFPDLHSELNLSSLELGDSALYFCASSPRTGSYPDTQYFGPGTRLTVL.

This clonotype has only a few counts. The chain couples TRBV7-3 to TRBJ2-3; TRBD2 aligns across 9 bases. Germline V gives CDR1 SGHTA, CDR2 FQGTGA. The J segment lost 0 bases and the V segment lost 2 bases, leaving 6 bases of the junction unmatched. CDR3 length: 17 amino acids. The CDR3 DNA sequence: TGTGCCAGCAGCTTAGGTAGCGGGAGACCTAGCACAGATACGCAGTATTTT. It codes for CASSLGSGRPSTDTQYF.

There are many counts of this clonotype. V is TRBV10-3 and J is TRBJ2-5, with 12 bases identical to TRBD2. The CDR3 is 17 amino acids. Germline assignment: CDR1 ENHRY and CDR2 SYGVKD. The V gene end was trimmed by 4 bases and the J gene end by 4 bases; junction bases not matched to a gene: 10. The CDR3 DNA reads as TGTGCCATCAGTGGTGGTCGACTAGCGGGAGAAGCAGAGACCCAGTACTTC. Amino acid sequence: CAISGGRLAGEAETQYF.

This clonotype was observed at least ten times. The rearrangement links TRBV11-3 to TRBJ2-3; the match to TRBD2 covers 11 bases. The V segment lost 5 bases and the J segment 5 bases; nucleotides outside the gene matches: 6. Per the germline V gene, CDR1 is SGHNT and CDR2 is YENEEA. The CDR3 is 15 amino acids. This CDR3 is CASSQVAGGRDTQYF. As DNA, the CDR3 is TGTGCCAGCAGCCAAGTAGCGGGAGGGCGAGATACGCAGTATTTT.

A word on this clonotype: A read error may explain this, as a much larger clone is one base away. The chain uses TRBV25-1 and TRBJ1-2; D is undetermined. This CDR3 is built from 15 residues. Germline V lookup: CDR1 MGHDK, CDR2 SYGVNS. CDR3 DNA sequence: TGTTCCAGCACCCGAGGCGAACAGACGATGGGCGGCTACACCTTC. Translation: CSSTRGEQTMGGYTF.

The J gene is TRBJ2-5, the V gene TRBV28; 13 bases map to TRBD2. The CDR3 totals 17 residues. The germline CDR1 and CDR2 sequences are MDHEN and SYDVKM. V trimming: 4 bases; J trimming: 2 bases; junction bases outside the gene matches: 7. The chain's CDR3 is CASSSTGLAGWQETQYF. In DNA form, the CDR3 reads TGTGCCAGCAGTTCAACGGGACTAGCGGGATGGCAAGAGACCCAGTACTTC.

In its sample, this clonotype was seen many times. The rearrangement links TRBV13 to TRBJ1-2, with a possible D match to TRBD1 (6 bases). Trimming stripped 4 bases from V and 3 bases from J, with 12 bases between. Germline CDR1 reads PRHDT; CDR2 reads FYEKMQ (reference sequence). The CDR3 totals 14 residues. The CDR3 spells CASSSRGIDYGYTF. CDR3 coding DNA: TGTGCCAGCAGCTCCAGGGGCATCGACTATGGCTACACCTTC.

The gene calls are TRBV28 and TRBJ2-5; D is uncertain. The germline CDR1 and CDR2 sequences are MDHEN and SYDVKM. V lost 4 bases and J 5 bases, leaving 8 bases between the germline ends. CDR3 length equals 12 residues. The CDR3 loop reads CASSSRLETQYF. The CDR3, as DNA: TGTGCCAGCAGTTCTAGGTTGGAGACCCAGTACTTC. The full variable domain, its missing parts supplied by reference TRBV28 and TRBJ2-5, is DVKVTQSSRYLVKRTGEKVFLECVQDMDHENMFWYRQDPGLGLRLIYFSYDVKMKEKGDIPEGYSVSREKKERFSLILESASTNQTSMYLCASSSRLETQYFGPGTRLLVL.

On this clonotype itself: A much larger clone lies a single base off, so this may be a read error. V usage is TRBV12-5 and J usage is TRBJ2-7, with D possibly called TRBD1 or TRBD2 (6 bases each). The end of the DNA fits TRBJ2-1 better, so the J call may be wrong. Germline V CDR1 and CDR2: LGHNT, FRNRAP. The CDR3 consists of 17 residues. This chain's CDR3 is CASGFAPGAGAYYEQFF. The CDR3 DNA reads TGTGCTAGTGGTTTTGCTCCGGGGGCAGGTGCGTACTACGAGCAGTTCTTC.

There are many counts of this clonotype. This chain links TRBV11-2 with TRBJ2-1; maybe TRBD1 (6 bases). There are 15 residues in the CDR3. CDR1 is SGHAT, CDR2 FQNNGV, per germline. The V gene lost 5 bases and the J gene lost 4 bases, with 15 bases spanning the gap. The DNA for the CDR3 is TGTGCCAGCAGCCCAACAGGGACCCCTTACAATGAGCAGTTCTTC. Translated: CASSPTGTPYNEQFF.

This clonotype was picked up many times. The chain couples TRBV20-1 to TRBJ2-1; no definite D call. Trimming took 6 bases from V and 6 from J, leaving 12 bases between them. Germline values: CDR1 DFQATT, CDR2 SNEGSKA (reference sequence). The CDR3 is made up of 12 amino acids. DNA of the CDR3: TGCAGTGCGCCTCGACTTCTCAATGAGCAGTTCTTC. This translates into CSAPRLLNEQFF.

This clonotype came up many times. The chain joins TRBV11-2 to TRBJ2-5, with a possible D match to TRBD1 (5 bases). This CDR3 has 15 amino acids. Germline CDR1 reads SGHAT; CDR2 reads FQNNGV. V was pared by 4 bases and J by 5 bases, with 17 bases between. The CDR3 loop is CASSSDINFRETQYF. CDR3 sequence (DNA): TGTGCCAGCAGCTCGGACATAAATTTTAGGGAGACCCAGTACTTC. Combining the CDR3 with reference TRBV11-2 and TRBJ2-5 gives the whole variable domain EAGVAQSPRYKIIEKRQSVAFWCNPISGHATLYWYQQILGQGPKLLIQFQNNGVVDDSQLPKDRFSAERLKGVDSTLKIQPAKLEDSAVYLCASSSDINFRETQYFGPGTRLLVL.

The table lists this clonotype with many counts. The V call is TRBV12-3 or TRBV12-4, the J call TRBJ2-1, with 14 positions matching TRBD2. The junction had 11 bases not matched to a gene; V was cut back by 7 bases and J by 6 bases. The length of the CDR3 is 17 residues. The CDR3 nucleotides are TGTGCCAGCACCCCGACCGGGACTAGCGGGAGAGGCAATGAGCAGTTCTTC. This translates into CASTPTGTSGRGNEQFF.

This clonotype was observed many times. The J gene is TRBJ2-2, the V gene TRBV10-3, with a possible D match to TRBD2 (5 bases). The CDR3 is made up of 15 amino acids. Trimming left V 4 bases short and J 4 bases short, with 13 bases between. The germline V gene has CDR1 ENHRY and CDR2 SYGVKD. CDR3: CAISALGLSTGELFF. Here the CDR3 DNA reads TGTGCCATCAGTGCCTTAGGACTGTCCACCGGGGAGCTGTTTTTT.

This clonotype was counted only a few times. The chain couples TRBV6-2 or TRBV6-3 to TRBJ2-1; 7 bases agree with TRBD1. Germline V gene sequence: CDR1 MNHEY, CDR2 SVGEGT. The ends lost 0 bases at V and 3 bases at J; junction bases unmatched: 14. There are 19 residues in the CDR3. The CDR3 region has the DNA TGTGCCAGCAGTTACTCATCTGAGCCGCAGGGGGTTAACTACAATGAGCAGTTCTTC. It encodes CASSYSSEPQGVNYNEQFF.

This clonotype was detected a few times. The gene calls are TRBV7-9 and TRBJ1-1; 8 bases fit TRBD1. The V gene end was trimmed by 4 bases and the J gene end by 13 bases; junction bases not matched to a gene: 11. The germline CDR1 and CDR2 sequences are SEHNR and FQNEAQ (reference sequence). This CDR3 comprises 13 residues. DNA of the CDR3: TGTGCCAGCAGCTCGCAGGGGGCGGGAAAAGTTTTCTTT. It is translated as CASSSQGAGKVFF. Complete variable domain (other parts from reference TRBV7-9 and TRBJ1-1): DTGVSQNPRHKITKRGQNVTFRCDPISEHNRLYWYRQTLGQGPEFLTYFQNEAQLEKSRLLSDRFSAERPKGSFSTLEIQRTEQGDSAMYLCASSSQGAGKVFFGQGTRLTVV.

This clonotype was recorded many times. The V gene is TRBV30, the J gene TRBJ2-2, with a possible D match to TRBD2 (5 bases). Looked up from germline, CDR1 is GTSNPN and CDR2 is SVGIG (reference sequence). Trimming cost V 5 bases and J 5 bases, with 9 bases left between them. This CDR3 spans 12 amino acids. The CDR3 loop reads CAWSSPTGELFF. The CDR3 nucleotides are TGTGCCTGGTCTAGCCCAACCGGGGAGCTGTTTTTT. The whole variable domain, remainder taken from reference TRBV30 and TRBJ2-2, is SQTIHQWPATLVQPVGSPLSLECTVEGTSNPNLYWYRQAAGRGLQLLFYSVGIGQISSEVPQNLSASRPQDRQFILSSKKLLLSDSGFYLCAWSSPTGELFFGEGSRLTVL.

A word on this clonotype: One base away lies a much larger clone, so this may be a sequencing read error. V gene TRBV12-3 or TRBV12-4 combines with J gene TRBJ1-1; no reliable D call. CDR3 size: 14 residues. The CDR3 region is CANSPRNDNTEAFF. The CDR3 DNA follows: TGTGCCAACAGTCCCCGGAATGATAACACTGAAGCTTTCTTT.

CDR3 protein: CASSPDAGVNQPQHF. The CDR3 coding sequence is TGTGCCAGCAGTCCCGACGCGGGGGTCAATCAGCCCCAGCATTTT. The chain employs TRBV28 and TRBJ1-5; D perhaps matches TRBD1 (5 bases). The length of the CDR3 is 15 residues. In germline, CDR1 is MDHEN, CDR2 SYDVKM. V dropped 5 bases and J dropped 3 bases, with 14 bases sitting between them.

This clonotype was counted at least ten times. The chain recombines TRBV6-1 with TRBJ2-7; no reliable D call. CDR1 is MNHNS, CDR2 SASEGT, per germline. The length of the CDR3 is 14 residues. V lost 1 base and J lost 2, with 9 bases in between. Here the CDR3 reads CASSEVVNAYEQYV. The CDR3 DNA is TGTGCCAGCAGTGAAGTTGTAAACGCCTACGAGCAGTACGTC.

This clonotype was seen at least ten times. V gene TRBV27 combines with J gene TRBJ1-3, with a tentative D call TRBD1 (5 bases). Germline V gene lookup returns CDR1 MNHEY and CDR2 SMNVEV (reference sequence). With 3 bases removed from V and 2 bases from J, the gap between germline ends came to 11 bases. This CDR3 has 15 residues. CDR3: CASSFLGDPGNTIYF. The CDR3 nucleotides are TGTGCCAGCAGTTTTTTAGGGGACCCTGGAAACACCATATATTTT.

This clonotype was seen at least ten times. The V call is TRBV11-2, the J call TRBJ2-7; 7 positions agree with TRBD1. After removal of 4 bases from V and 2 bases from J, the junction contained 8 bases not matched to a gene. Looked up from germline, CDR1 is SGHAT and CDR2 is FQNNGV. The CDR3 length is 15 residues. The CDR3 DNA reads TGTGCCAGCAGCTCGGGATACAGGGGTCCCTACGAGCAGTACTTC. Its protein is CASSSGYRGPYEQYF.

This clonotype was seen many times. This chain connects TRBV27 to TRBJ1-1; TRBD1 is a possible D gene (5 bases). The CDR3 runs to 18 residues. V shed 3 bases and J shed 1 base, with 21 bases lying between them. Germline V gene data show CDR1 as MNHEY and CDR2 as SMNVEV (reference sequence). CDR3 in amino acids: CASSFSYPGGPRNTEAFF. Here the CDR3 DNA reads TGTGCCAGCAGTTTTTCCTACCCGGGGGGTCCCCGGAACACTGAAGCTTTCTTT.